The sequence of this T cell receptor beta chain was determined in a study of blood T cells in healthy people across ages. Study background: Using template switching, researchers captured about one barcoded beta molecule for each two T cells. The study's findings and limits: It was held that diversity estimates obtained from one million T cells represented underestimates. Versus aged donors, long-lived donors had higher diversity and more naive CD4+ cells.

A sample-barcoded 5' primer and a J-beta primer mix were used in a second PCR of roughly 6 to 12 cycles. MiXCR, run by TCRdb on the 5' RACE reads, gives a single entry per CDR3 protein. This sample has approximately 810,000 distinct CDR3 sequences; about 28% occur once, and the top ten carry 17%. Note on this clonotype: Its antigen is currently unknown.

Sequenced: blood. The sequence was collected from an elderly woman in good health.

CDR3 nucleotides: TGTGCCAGCAGCCAAAAGGGAACGAAGGGCTCACCCCTCCACTTT. Translated: CASSQKGTKGSPLHF. V and J are TRBV3-1 and TRBJ1-6; D gene uncertain. Germline CDR1 LGHDT, CDR2 YNNKEL (reference sequence). The CDR3 extends over 15 amino acids. Deletions cut 2 bases from V and 10 bases from J, with 15 bases between.